The 29 T cell receptor beta chains presented below share a single source sample, sequenced in a study of OX40 agonist ivuxolimab in advanced cancers. Produced via immunoSEQ multiplex PCR; TCRdb's table is partial and in-frame only. The sample records tens of thousands of clones, 92% being singletons. This sample comprised CD4+ or CD8+ T cells sorted from blood, obtained in a trial of the OX40 agonist ivuxolimab. Every receptor here comes from an adult with an advanced solid tumor such as melanoma, head and neck, liver or kidney cancer.

The chain couples TRBV11-2 to TRBJ2-7; maybe TRBD1 (5 bases). The V end was cut by 2 bases, the J end by 4 bases, with 12 bases between. The CDR3 length is 14 residues. CDR1 SGHAT and CDR2 FQNNGV come from the germline V gene. The CDR3 here is CASSLIGELYEQYF. CDR3 DNA sequence: TGTGCCAGCAGCTTAATAGGGGAACTTTACGAGCAGTACTTC.

The V call is TRBV7-9, the J call TRBJ1-5; no clear D. V was clipped by 1 base and J by 3 bases, with 7 bases between them. Germline values: CDR1 SEHNR, CDR2 FQNEAQ (reference sequence). This CDR3 is built from 14 residues. The chain's CDR3 is CASSLGGFNQPQHF. The CDR3 region has the DNA TGTGCCAGCAGCTTAGGGGGTTTCAATCAGCCCCAGCATTTT.

This clone has a single count. This chain links TRBV7-9 with TRBJ2-7; unclear D gene. The CDR3 is 14 amino acids. V lost 4 bases and J 1 base, leaving 11 bases between the germline ends. Germline V gene lookup returns CDR1 SEHNR and CDR2 FQNEAQ (reference sequence). The DNA for the CDR3 is TGTGCCAGCAGCTCCGGGTCTAAATCCTACGAGCAGTACTTC. The encoded protein is CASSSGSKSYEQYF.

This chain uses TRBV2 with TRBJ2-3, with D unresolved. The CDR3 contains 14 residues. V was cut by 6 bases and J by 6 bases, with 16 bases left in between. Germline V gene lookup returns CDR1 SNHLY and CDR2 FYNNEI. CDR3: CASSDDLEVDTQYF. The DNA of the CDR3 is TGTGCCAGCAGCGATGATCTCGAGGTGGATACGCAGTATTTT.

V usage is TRBV5-1 and J usage is TRBJ2-7; 8 bases align to TRBD1. The CDR3 extends over 13 amino acids. J gave up 4 bases and V 5 bases, and 5 bases lay outside the gene matches. The germline gives CDR1 SGHRS, CDR2 YFSETQ. DNA for the CDR3: TGCGCCAGCAGGGACAGGGAACGGTACGAGCAGTACTTC. This sequence encodes CASRDRERYEQYF. Looking up the rest from reference TRBV5-1 and TRBJ2-7 gives the full variable domain: KAGVTQTPRYLIKTRGQQVTLSCSPISGHRSVSWYQQTPGQGLQFLFEYFSETQRNKGNFPGRFSGRQFSNSRSEMNVSTLELGDSALYLCASRDRERYEQYFGPGTRLTVT.

The rearrangement links TRBV5-4 to TRBJ1-1, with D perhaps TRBD1 (6 bases). The germline V and J ends were trimmed by 5 bases and 4 bases, with 12 bases remaining between them. The CDR3 is made up of 13 amino acids. CDR1 is SGHNT, CDR2 YYREEE, per germline (reference sequence). CDR3 DNA sequence: TGTGCCAGCAGGATAGGGGGAAGCACTGAAGCTTTCTTT. Residues: CASRIGGSTEAFF. The full variable domain, its missing parts supplied by reference TRBV5-4 and TRBJ1-1, is ETGVTQSPTHLIKTRGQQVTLRCSSQSGHNTVSWYQQALGQGPQFIFQYYREEENGRGNFPPRFSGLQFPNYSSELNVNALELDDSALYLCASRIGGSTEAFFGQGTRLTVV.

The chain employs TRBV13 and TRBJ2-1, with D possibly TRBD1 on 6 matching bases. Germline lookup yields CDR1 PRHDT and CDR2 FYEKMQ (reference sequence). V lost 4 bases and J lost 9, with 10 bases in between. The CDR3 extends over 12 amino acids. The CDR3 loop reads CASSYRGGEQFF. DNA for the CDR3: TGTGCCAGCAGCTATCGAGGGGGTGAGCAGTTCTTC.

The rearrangement joins TRBV19 to TRBJ2-3; no definite D call. This CDR3 has 15 amino acids. Germline V gene data show CDR1 as LNHDA and CDR2 as SQIVND (reference sequence). V lost 3 bases to trimming and J lost 0 bases, with 10 bases between them. The CDR3 bases are TGTGCCAGTAGTATTATAGTTTCTAGCACAGATACGCAGTATTTT. It encodes CASSIIVSSTDTQYF.

CDR3 in DNA: TGTGCCAGCAGCGTAGGCGGGACTAAGGACGAGCAGTACTTC. This sequence encodes CASSVGGTKDEQYF. This chain links TRBV9 with TRBJ2-7; 7 bases map to TRBD2. The CDR3 has 14 amino acids. Germline V gene data show CDR1 as SGDLS and CDR2 as YYNGEE. The V and J ends lost 0 bases and 5 bases, in that order; junction bases with no gene match: 5.

This clone is a singleton in its sample. The rearrangement uses TRBV19 and TRBJ2-2; D possibly corresponds to TRBD1 (6 bases). This CDR3 has 15 amino acids. The ends were cut back, 0 bases at V and 4 bases at J, with 9 bases in the middle. Germline lookup yields CDR1 LNHDA and CDR2 SQIVND (reference sequence). CDR3 region: CASSIEVQGTGELFF. The CDR3 DNA reads TGTGCCAGTAGTATAGAAGTACAGGGCACCGGGGAGCTGTTTTTT.

Written as DNA, the CDR3 is TGTGCCAGCTCACCCAACGCATGGCAGGAGACCCAGTACTTC. The encoded protein is CASSPNAWQETQYF. V usage is TRBV18 and J usage is TRBJ2-5; D gene ambiguous. Germline CDR1 and CDR2: KGHSH and LQKENI. Trimming left V 3 bases short and J 5 bases short, with 13 bases between. This CDR3 is built from 14 residues.

V and J are TRBV19 and TRBJ2-1; unclear D gene. V lost 3 bases and J 3 bases, leaving 9 bases between the germline ends. This CDR3 has 14 residues. Germline CDR1 is LNHDA and CDR2 is SQIVND (reference sequence). In nucleotides, the CDR3 is TGTGCCAGTAGTATGTACGGGTTCTACAATGAGCAGTTCTTC. It translates to CASSMYGFYNEQFF.

This chain joins TRBV4-1 and TRBJ2-4, with a tentative D call TRBD2 (6 bases). Germline V lookup: CDR1 MGHRA, CDR2 YSYEKL. V was shortened by 0 bases and J by 1 base, with 28 bases between the two germline ends. This CDR3 comprises 22 residues. The CDR3 loop reads CASSQDDTGTLGEFRAKNIQYF. DNA of the CDR3: TGCGCCAGCAGCCAAGATGATACGGGGACTTTGGGAGAATTTCGGGCCAAAAACATTCAGTACTTC.

The chain carries TRBV19 and TRBJ2-1; D remains ambiguous. Between the trimmed V and J ends, which lost 7 bases and 1 base, there was a span of 8 bases. The germline V gene encodes CDR1 LNHDA and CDR2 SQIVND (reference sequence). This CDR3 is built from 13 residues. The CDR3 protein is CASNKLSYNEQFF. The CDR3 DNA reads as TGTGCCAGTAATAAGTTGTCCTACAATGAGCAGTTCTTC. Complete variable domain (other parts from reference TRBV19 and TRBJ2-1): DGGITQSPKYLFRKEGQNVTLSCEQNLNHDAMYWYRQDPGQGLRLIYYSQIVNDFQKGDIAEGYSVSREKKESFPLTVTSAQKNPTAFYLCASNKLSYNEQFFGPGTRLTVL.

CDR3 DNA: TGTGCCAGCAGTCTCCGGGGGGGTAGCTACTACGAGCAGTACTTC. Its translation: CASSLRGGSYYEQYF. This chain uses TRBV28 with TRBJ2-7; TRBD2 aligns across 8 bases. The CDR3 is 15 residues long. The V and J ends lost 5 bases and 3 bases, in that order; junction bases with no gene match: 9. The germline CDR1 and CDR2 sequences are MDHEN and SYDVKM.

The table lists this clone with a count of one. V gene TRBV19 combines with J gene TRBJ1-1; no definite D call. CDR1 LNHDA and CDR2 SQIVND come from the germline V gene (reference sequence). This CDR3 is built from 11 residues. V shed 6 bases and J shed 5 bases, with 7 bases lying between them. CDR3 coding DNA: TGTGCCAGTAGGGTGGGGACTGAAGCTTTCTTT. Residues: CASRVGTEAFF.

The chain uses TRBV5-1 and TRBJ1-3; TRBD1 might be the D (5 bases). Germline loops: CDR1 SGHRS, CDR2 YFSETQ. This CDR3 has 14 amino acids. Trimming took 3 bases from V and 4 from J, leaving 11 bases between them. The CDR3 loop reads CASSWGTSGNTIYF. CDR3 nucleotides: TGCGCCAGCAGCTGGGGGACTTCAGGAAACACCATATATTTT.

V is TRBV4-1 and J is TRBJ2-1; unclear D gene. Trimming cost V 1 base and J 5 bases, with 3 bases left between them. CDR3 length equals 12 residues. Germline V CDR1 and CDR2: MGHRA, YSYEKL. CDR3 residues: CASSQADNEQFF. DNA of the CDR3: TGCGCCAGCAGCCAAGCGGACAATGAGCAGTTCTTC.

The J gene is TRBJ1-4, the V gene TRBV6-5; D is perhaps TRBD1 (5 bases). CDR3 size: 16 residues. Trimming stripped 4 bases from V and 7 bases from J, with 19 bases between. In germline, CDR1 is MNHEY, CDR2 SVGAGI. For the CDR3, the DNA is TGTGCCAGCAGTTTCTATTTAGGGGAAATCGGTGAAAAACTGTTTTTT. Protein: CASSFYLGEIGEKLFF.

The chain has TRBV9 and TRBJ2-1; D is undetermined. The CDR3 runs to 16 residues. With 0 bases removed from V and 0 bases from J, the gap between germline ends came to 10 bases. Germline V CDR1 and CDR2: SGDLS, YYNGEE. CDR3 in amino acids: CASSVALTGSYNEQFF. The DNA of the CDR3 is TGTGCCAGCAGCGTAGCTTTAACGGGCTCCTACAATGAGCAGTTCTTC.

V gene TRBV7-9 combines with J gene TRBJ2-3, with TRBD2 as a possible D gene (6 bases). This CDR3 region has 14 residues. The germline CDR1 and CDR2 sequences are SEHNR and FQNEAQ (reference sequence). Trimming shortened V by 7 bases and J by 1 base, and 12 bases separated the two germline ends. CDR3 coding DNA: TGTGCCAGCATGGCTAGCGCCCGCACAGATACGCAGTATTTT. Its protein is CASMASARTDTQYF. The whole variable domain, filled in from reference TRBV7-9 and TRBJ2-3, reads DTGVSQNPRHKITKRGQNVTFRCDPISEHNRLYWYRQTLGQGPEFLTYFQNEAQLEKSRLLSDRFSAERPKGSFSTLEIQRTEQGDSAMYLCASMASARTDTQYFGPGTRLTVL.

The V gene is TRBV27, the J gene TRBJ2-7; the match to TRBD2 covers 8 bases. The CDR3 loop spans 15 amino acids. From germline, CDR1 is MNHEY and CDR2 SMNVEV (reference sequence). With V trimmed by 5 bases and J by 9 bases, 15 bases remained unmatched. The CDR3 nucleotides read TGTGCCAGCAGTCCTGAAGCGGGAGTCCCCGTTGTGCAGTACTTC. It specifies CASSPEAGVPVVQYF.

The V call is TRBV7-9, the J call TRBJ1-5; possibly TRBD1 for D (6 bases). The germline CDR1 and CDR2 sequences are SEHNR and FQNEAQ (reference sequence). CDR3 size: 13 residues. V was pared by 5 bases and J by 5 bases, with 10 bases between. The CDR3 region is CASSTSGDQPQHF. The CDR3 region has the DNA TGTGCCAGCAGCACATCAGGGGATCAGCCCCAGCATTTT.

The chain couples TRBV4-1 to TRBJ2-7; TRBD1 is a possible D gene (6 bases). This CDR3 is built from 17 residues. CDR1 and CDR2 from the germline V gene are MGHRA and YSYEKL. With 0 bases removed from V and 0 bases from J, the gap between germline ends came to 15 bases. The CDR3 DNA reads as TGCGCCAGCAGCCAAGAACCTCAGGGGACCTACTCCTACGAGCAGTACTTC. It codes for CASSQEPQGTYSYEQYF.

Within the sample, this clone is large (0.1 to 1%). J is TRBJ1-1 and V is TRBV28; D might be TRBD1 (5 bases). Germline loops: CDR1 MDHEN, CDR2 SYDVKM. Deletions cut 3 bases from V and 4 bases from J, with 15 bases between. This CDR3 has 15 amino acids. The CDR3 nucleotides read TGTGCCAGCAGTTTCCTAGACGGGGGGGGCACTGAAGCTTTCTTT. It codes for CASSFLDGGGTEAFF.

V and J are TRBV5-1 and TRBJ2-3, with TRBD1 matching 11 bases. The germline V gene encodes CDR1 SGHRS and CDR2 YFSETQ. The CDR3 runs 15 residues. V lost 2 bases, J lost 3 bases, and 2 bases stayed unmatched. CDR3 sequence: CASSFGTGGTDTQYF. The CDR3 DNA is TGCGCCAGCAGCTTCGGGACAGGGGGGACAGATACGCAGTATTTT.

The V call is TRBV27, the J call TRBJ2-7, with 10 bases identical to TRBD1. Germline trimming cut 6 bases from V and 4 bases from J; bases unmatched to any gene: 6. Per the germline V gene, CDR1 is MNHEY and CDR2 is SMNVEV (reference sequence). This CDR3 has 14 amino acids. CDR3 sequence: CASSPTGGLYEQYF. CDR3 in DNA: TGTGCCAGCAGCCCGACAGGGGGCTTGTACGAGCAGTACTTC.

About this clone itself: Other DNA variants within this sample encode the same CDR3. V and J are TRBV19 and TRBJ2-7; TRBD1 is a possible D gene (7 bases). The germline gives CDR1 LNHDA, CDR2 SQIVND (reference sequence). The ends were cut back, 5 bases at V and 2 bases at J, with 10 bases in the middle. There are 13 residues in the CDR3. The DNA of the CDR3 is TGTGCCAGTAGTGCGGGACAGACCTACGAGCAGTACTTC. This codes for CASSAGQTYEQYF.

CDR3 protein: CASSARQGYEQYF. CDR3 DNA: TGTGCCAGCAGTGCCCGACAGGGCTACGAGCAGTACTTC. The chain combines TRBV27 with TRBJ2-7; 7 nucleotides align to TRBD1. Losses at the gene ends were 5 bases for V and 3 bases for J; bases not matched to a gene: 4. The CDR3 totals 13 residues. The germline V gene encodes CDR1 MNHEY and CDR2 SMNVEV (reference sequence).